This T cell receptor (beta chain) originates from a study of cytotoxic CD8 clonotypes in ibrutinib-treated CLL. At the level of the study: Approximately ten relapsed/refractory, some 14 treatment-naive; under 18 IGHV unmutated. Treatment had run for a median about 12 months, range 6 to 36, when response samples were taken.

CDR3 length: 14 residues. Germline assignment: CDR1 SNHLY and CDR2 FYNNEI. Trimming stripped 3 bases from V and 6 bases from J, with 12 bases between. Assay used: immunoSEQ multiplex PCR; TCRdb lists only in-frame clones, some missing. The sample holds approximately 100,000 clones, 55% to 75% seen once. The sample here was PBMCs, taken after 24 months of ibrutinib treatment. The chain has TRBV2 and TRBJ1-5; unclear D gene. The sequence was obtained from a human donor with chronic lymphocytic leukemia. CDR3 sequence: CASSDRVPGQPQHF. The CDR3 nucleotides are TGTGCCAGCAGTGATAGGGTTCCGGGTCAGCCCCAGCATTTT.